The 8 T cell receptor beta chains below all came from one sample that was sequenced in a study of shared clonotypes between healthy human individuals. The protocol was immunoSEQ multiplex PCR, while the TCRdb copy is restricted to in-frame clones and leaves out a portion. The table records more than 1 million clones, around 82% of them present only once. The sequenced sample consisted of memory CD4+ T cells from PBMCs. Subset given: CD45RA-negative fraction. The receptors shown here come from a man aged 18 to 29 in good health. Some clones in this sample may be carry-over from other donors' samples.

A note on this clone: The sample contains more than one DNA sequence encoding this CDR3. The rearrangement joins TRBV5-4 to TRBJ2-5; 8 bases are a match to TRBD2. Unmatched junction bases numbered 3, after V lost 1 base and J lost 1 base. Germline assignment: CDR1 SGHNT and CDR2 YYREEE (reference sequence). The CDR3 has 15 residues. For the CDR3, the DNA is TGTGCCAGCAGCTTGCGCCTAGCGGGCCAAGAGACCCAGTACTTC. It is translated as CASSLRLAGQETQYF.

Many counts were recorded for this clone. J is TRBJ2-7 and V is TRBV12-2; TRBD1, the table's D call, was not compared with the DNA. TRBV12-2 constitutes a pseudogene. The CDR3 is 17 amino acids. The CDR3 DNA reads as TGTGCAAGTCGCTTAGATCCAGGGACACGCTCGAGGGGCGAGCAGTACTTC. It is translated as CASRLDPGTRSRGEQYF.

The chain combines TRBV10-1 with TRBJ1-5; the D is unclear. Germline lookup yields CDR1 WNHNN and CDR2 SYGVQD (reference sequence). The CDR3 is 15 residues long. V was clipped by 2 bases and J by 2 bases, with 10 bases between them. This CDR3 is CASSEGGRGNQPQHF. The CDR3 coding sequence is TGCGCCAGCAGTGAGGGAGGTAGGGGCAATCAGCCCCAGCATTTT.

The CDR3 region has the DNA TGTGCCAGCAGCCCCCCTCGACAGGGCCTGGATGAAAAACTGTTTTTT. Residues: CASSPPRQGLDEKLFF. This chain connects TRBV7-9 to TRBJ1-4; the match to TRBD1 covers 7 bases. There are 16 residues in the CDR3. V dropped 5 bases and J dropped 6; count of bases not matched to a gene: 12. Germline CDR1 reads SEHNR; CDR2 reads FQNEAQ (reference sequence).

This clone is a singleton in its sample. The chain carries TRBV7-3 and TRBJ2-1, with TRBD2 matching over 11 bases. V dropped 5 bases and J dropped 8; count of bases not matched to a gene: 8. The CDR3 is made up of 15 amino acids. Germline V lookup: CDR1 SGHTA, CDR2 FQGTGA. CDR3 sequence: CASSQTSGSIYEQFF. The CDR3 DNA sequence: TGTGCCAGCAGCCAAACTAGCGGGAGTATCTATGAGCAGTTCTTC. The complete variable domain, with remaining parts taken from reference TRBV7-3 and TRBJ2-1, reads GAGVSQTPSNKVTEKGKYVELRCDPISGHTALYWYRQSLGQGPEFLIYFQGTGAADDSGLPNDRFFAVRPEGSVSTLKIQRTERGDSAVYLCASSQTSGSIYEQFFGPGTRLTVL.

V is TRBV9 and J is TRBJ2-1, with D possibly matching TRBD1 (5 bases). The CDR3 sequence is 13 residues long. The V and J ends lost 3 bases and 8 bases respectively, with 12 bases between them. The germline V gene encodes CDR1 SGDLS and CDR2 YYNGEE. CDR3 sequence: CASSAQGVDEQFF. DNA for the CDR3: TGTGCCAGCAGCGCTCAGGGTGTGGATGAGCAGTTCTTC. The variable domain in full, with the rest retrieved from reference TRBV9 and TRBJ2-1, is DSGVTQTPKHLITATGQRVTLRCSPRSGDLSVYWYQQSLDQGLQFLIQYYNGEERAKGNILERFSAQQFPDLHSELNLSSLELGDSALYFCASSAQGVDEQFFGPGTRLTVL.

The chain uses TRBV27 and TRBJ2-7, with 8 bases fitting TRBD2. This CDR3 contains 17 residues. Germline V gene lookup returns CDR1 MNHEY and CDR2 SMNVEV (reference sequence). V was clipped by 3 bases and J by 5 bases; unmatched bases: 15. The CDR3 DNA follows: TGTGCCAGCAGTTTTTACGGGCTGGGACTAGATATCCACGAGCAGTACTTC. It encodes CASSFYGLGLDIHEQYF.

The chain links TRBV7-2 to TRBJ2-5; D gene uncertain. Germline V lookup: CDR1 SGHTA, CDR2 FQGNSA. The V and J ends lost 5 bases and 5 bases respectively, with 9 bases between them. There are 12 residues in the CDR3. CDR3 DNA sequence: TGTGCCAGCAGCCTTGTATACGAGACCCAGTACTTC. This gives the protein CASSLVYETQYF. Complete variable domain (other parts from reference TRBV7-2 and TRBJ2-5): GAGVSQSPSNKVTEKGKDVELRCDPISGHTALYWYRQSLGQGLEFLIYFQGNSAPDKSGLPSDRFSAERTGGSVSTLTIQRTQQEDSAVYLCASSLVYETQYFGPGTRLLVL.